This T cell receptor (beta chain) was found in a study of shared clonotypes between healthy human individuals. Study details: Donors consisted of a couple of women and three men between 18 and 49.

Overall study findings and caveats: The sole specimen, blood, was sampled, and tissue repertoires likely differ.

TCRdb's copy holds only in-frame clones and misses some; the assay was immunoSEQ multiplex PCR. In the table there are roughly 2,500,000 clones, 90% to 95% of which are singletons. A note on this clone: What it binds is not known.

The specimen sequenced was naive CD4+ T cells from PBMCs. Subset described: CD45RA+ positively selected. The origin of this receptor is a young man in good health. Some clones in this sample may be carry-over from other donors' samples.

CDR3 protein: CATSRGPSGRGNEQFF. CDR3 sequence (DNA): TGTGCCACCAGCAGAGGGCCTAGCGGGAGGGGGAATGAGCAGTTCTTC. The chain uses TRBV15 and TRBJ2-1, with 12 positions matching TRBD2. CDR3 size: 16 residues. V lost 1 base to trimming and J lost 7 bases; unmatched junction nucleotides: 5. The germline gives CDR1 LNHNV, CDR2 YYDKDF (reference sequence).